Listed here are 9 T cell receptor beta chains from one sample, sequenced in a study of cytomegalovirus exposure and HLA in healthy donors. PCR employed 60 Vbeta and 13 Jbeta primers. Sequenced by immunoSEQ multiplex PCR; TCRdb stores in-frame clones only, minus some. The sample shows about 140,000 clones, 72% of them seen only once. What was sequenced was PBMCs. Receptor source: a man aged 50-59 years in good health and CMV-seropositive.

The chain couples TRBV18 to TRBJ2-3; TRBD2 matches at 9 bases. The CDR3 spans 15 residues. Trimming at V came to 4 bases and at J to 4 bases, leaving 6 bases not matched to a gene. The germline V gene encodes CDR1 KGHSH and CDR2 LQKENI. CDR3 coding DNA: TGTGCCAGCTCACTGCGGACTAGCGACGCAGATACGCAGTATTTT. Residues: CASSLRTSDADTQYF.

Details on this clone: The DNA is left out, because the CDR3 cannot be placed on it with certainty; the CDR3 is given as TCRdb lists it. CDR3 sequence: CASSTYSGTVFGDGYTF. The V and J genes are TRBV19 and TRBJ1-2; TRBD1, as called in the table, went unchecked against the DNA. The CDR3 is 17 residues long, ends included. Germline V gives CDR1 LNHDA, CDR2 SQIVND (reference sequence).

The chain recombines TRBV19 with TRBJ2-5, with 10 bases that match TRBD2. The germline V gene has CDR1 LNHDA and CDR2 SQIVND (reference sequence). CDR3 length equals 17 residues. With 1 base clipped from V and 2 bases from J, the junction kept 7 bases outside the gene matches. The CDR3 region is CASSIGLLAGAQETQYF. The DNA of the CDR3 is TGTGCCAGTAGTATAGGTCTGCTAGCGGGGGCACAAGAGACCCAGTACTTC.

The rearrangement joins TRBV4-3 to TRBJ1-3, with D maybe TRBD1 (5 bases). The CDR3 loop spans 18 amino acids. CDR1 and CDR2 (germline): LGHNA, YSLEER. V was pared by 0 bases and J by 0 bases, with 15 bases between. CDR3 loop: CASSQETPGGPSGNTIYF. CDR3 sequence (DNA): TGCGCCAGCAGCCAAGAAACCCCCGGGGGACCCTCTGGAAACACCATATATTTT.

This clone was seen once. The chain couples TRBV28 to TRBJ1-5, with D tentatively TRBD1 (6 bases). The CDR3 is 14 amino acids. Germline V gene data show CDR1 as MDHEN and CDR2 as SYDVKM. Trimming took 4 bases from V and 6 from J, leaving 13 bases between them. The CDR3 region has the DNA TGTGCCAGCAGTTATGGGGGGGCTATTCAGCCCCAGCATTTT. Protein sequence: CASSYGGAIQPQHF.

This clone was detected once. This chain uses TRBV29-1 with TRBJ1-1; D perhaps matches TRBD1 (6 bases). This CDR3 spans 14 amino acids. V was trimmed by 1 base and J by 10 bases, leaving 19 bases between them. In germline, CDR1 is SQVTM, CDR2 ANQGSEA. As DNA, the CDR3 is TGCAGCGTTGAAGGTGAAGGGGGTAGTATTGGAGCTTTCTTT. Translated: CSVEGEGGSIGAFF.

The chain joins TRBV7-2 to TRBJ2-3; a possible D gene is TRBD2 (5 bases). Looked up from germline, CDR1 is SGHTA and CDR2 is FQGNSA. The CDR3 has 16 residues. Trimming took 4 bases from V and 0 from J, leaving 14 bases between them. The CDR3 loop reads CASSYEGYPSTDTQYF. The DNA for the CDR3 is TGTGCCAGCAGCTACGAGGGATACCCTAGCACAGATACGCAGTATTTT.

The rearrangement links TRBV9 to TRBJ2-1, with D possibly TRBD2 on 6 matching bases. V was pared by 4 bases and J by 7 bases, with 9 bases between. Germline V gives CDR1 SGDLS, CDR2 YYNGEE. The CDR3 runs 12 residues. The chain's CDR3 is CASSSGGNEQFF. As DNA, the CDR3 is TGTGCCAGCAGCTCCGGGGGTAATGAGCAGTTCTTC.

This clone was found a few times. The chain links TRBV27 to TRBJ1-2, with D uncertain. Germline V gene data show CDR1 as MNHEY and CDR2 as SMNVEV (reference sequence). This CDR3 has 15 amino acids. The V end lost 0 bases, the J end lost 4 bases, and 12 bases lay between the germline ends. The CDR3 coding sequence is TGTGCCAGCAGTTTATCGTCGGGTAGAAGCTATGGCTACACCTTC. It codes for CASSLSSGRSYGYTF.